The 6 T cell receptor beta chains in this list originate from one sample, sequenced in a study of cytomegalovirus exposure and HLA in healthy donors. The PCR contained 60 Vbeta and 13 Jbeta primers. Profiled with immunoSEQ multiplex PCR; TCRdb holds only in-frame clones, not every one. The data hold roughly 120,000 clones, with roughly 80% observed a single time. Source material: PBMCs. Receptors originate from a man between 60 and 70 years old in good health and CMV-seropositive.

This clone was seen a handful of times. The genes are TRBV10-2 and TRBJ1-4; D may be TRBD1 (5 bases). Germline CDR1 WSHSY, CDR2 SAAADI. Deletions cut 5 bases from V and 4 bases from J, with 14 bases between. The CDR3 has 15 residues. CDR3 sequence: CASSIGTLDNEKLFF. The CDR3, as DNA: TGCGCCAGCAGTATAGGGACTTTAGATAATGAAAAACTGTTTTTT.

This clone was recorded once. This chain's CDR3 is CATNKRGSGELFF. DNA of the CDR3: TGTGCCACCAACAAAAGGGGCTCCGGGGAGCTGTTTTTT. J is TRBJ2-2 and V is TRBV25-1, with D possibly TRBD1 on 5 matching bases. CDR3 size: 13 residues. Looked up from germline, CDR1 is MGHDK and CDR2 is SYGVNS. The ends were cut back, 10 bases at V and 6 bases at J, with 15 bases in the middle.

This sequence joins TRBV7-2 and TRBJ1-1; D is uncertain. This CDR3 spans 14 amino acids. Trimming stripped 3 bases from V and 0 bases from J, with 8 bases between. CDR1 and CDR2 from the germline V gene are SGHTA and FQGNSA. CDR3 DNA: TGTGCCAGCAGCTTGTCCGGGGTGAACACTGAAGCTTTCTTT. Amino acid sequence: CASSLSGVNTEAFF.

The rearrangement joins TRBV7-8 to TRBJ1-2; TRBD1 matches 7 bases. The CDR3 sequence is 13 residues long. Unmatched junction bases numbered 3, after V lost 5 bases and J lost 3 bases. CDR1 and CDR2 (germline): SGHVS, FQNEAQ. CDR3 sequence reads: CASSPTGDYGYTF. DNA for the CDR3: TGTGCCAGCAGCCCTACAGGGGACTATGGCTACACCTTC. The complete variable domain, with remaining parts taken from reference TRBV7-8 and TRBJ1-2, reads GAGVSQSPRYKVAKRGQDVALRCDPISGHVSLFWYQQALGQGPEFLTYFQNEAQLDKSGLPSDRFFAERPEGSVSTLKIQRTQQEDSAVYLCASSPTGDYGYTFGSGTRLTVV.

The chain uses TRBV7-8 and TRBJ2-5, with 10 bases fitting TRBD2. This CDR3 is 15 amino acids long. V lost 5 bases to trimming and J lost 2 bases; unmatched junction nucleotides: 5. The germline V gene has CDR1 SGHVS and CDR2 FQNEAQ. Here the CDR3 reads CASSPGTSVQETQYF. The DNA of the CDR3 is TGTGCCAGCAGCCCTGGGACTAGCGTACAAGAGACCCAGTACTTC.

This CDR3 reads CASSWTVAGEQYF. In DNA, the CDR3 is TGTGCCAGCAGCTGGACAGTTGCTGGGGAGCAGTACTTC. This chain joins TRBV27 and TRBJ2-7, with a weak D call TRBD1 (6 bases). The length of the CDR3 is 13 residues. Trimming stripped 6 bases from V and 7 bases from J, with 16 bases between. Per the germline V gene, CDR1 is MNHEY and CDR2 is SMNVEV (reference sequence).